Listed below are T cell receptor beta chains from one sample, sequenced in a study of beta chain features in type 1 diabetes. TCRdb's table, derived via immunoSEQ multiplex PCR, lists solely in-frame clones and lacks some. The sample holds hundreds of thousands of clones, around an eighth seen once. The sample consisted of naive CD4+ T cells from blood. The receptors shown here come from a man younger than 35 in good health. The CDR3 runs from the conserved cysteine through the conserved F or W. A D gene is named only where the DNA matches it firmly. Not all rows give a size; the values are once, few, many and, for expanded clones, a class.

TRBV7-9	.	TRBJ1-1	TRBD1	CASSWGPTGQITEAFF	TGTGCCAGCAGCTGGGGACCGACAGGGCAAATAACTGAAGCTTTCTTT
TRBV29-1	.	TRBJ1-4	.	CSVEMRQGNGLFF	TGCAGCGTTGAGATGAGGCAGGGGAACGGACTGTTTTTT
TRBV16	few	TRBJ1-4	TRBD1	CASSPPRGRGREKLFF	TGTGCCAGCAGCCCCCCAAGAGGAAGGGGGCGTGAAAAACTGTTTTTT
TRBV10-3	few	TRBJ2-5	.	CAISESRRFETQYF	TGTGCCATCAGTGAGTCGAGGCGGTTCGAGACCCAGTACTTC
TRBV30	few	TRBJ1-2	.	CAWTDSFYGYTF	TGTGCCTGGACCGACAGTTTCTATGGCTACACCTTC
TRBV9	.	TRBJ2-3	TRBD2	CASSAGVSDTQYF	TGTGCCAGCTCAGCGGGAGTCTCAGATACGCAGTATTTT
TRBV18	few	TRBJ1-2	TRBD1	CASSSPGQRNYGYTF	TGTGCCAGCTCAAGCCCGGGACAGCGTAACTATGGCTACACCTTC
TRBV10-3	few	TRBJ2-3	TRBD1	CAIRGTGPVTDTQYF	TGTGCCATCAGAGGGACAGGGCCGGTCACAGATACGCAGTATTTT
TRBV15	.	TRBJ2-1	TRBD2	CATTNGGAFHNEQFF	TGTGCCACCACCAACGGGGGGGCTTTTCACAATGAGCAGTTCTTC
TRBV28	.	TRBJ1-5	.	CASKGNQPQHF	TGTGCCAGCAAGGGGAATCAGCCCCAGCATTTT
TRBV30	.	TRBJ1-1	TRBD1	CAWTKDRRNTEAFF	TGTGCCTGGACTAAGGACAGGCGGAACACTGAAGCTTTCTTT
TRBV5-1	few	TRBJ1-1	.	CASSRGTNTEAFF	TGCGCCAGCAGCCGAGGAACAAACACTGAAGCTTTCTTT
TRBV4-3	few	TRBJ1-3	.	CASSQEGAGRAGNTIYF	TGCGCCAGCAGCCAAGAGGGGGCAGGTCGTGCTGGAAACACCATATATTTT
TRBV18	few	TRBJ2-7	TRBD1	CASSPLGQGSYEQYF	TGTGCCAGCTCACCACTGGGACAGGGGAGCTACGAGCAGTACTTC
TRBV7-2	.	TRBJ2-2	.	CASSLVVGRLNTGELFF	TGTGCCAGCAGCTTAGTTGTCGGAAGACTGAACACCGGGGAGCTGTTTTTT
TRBV7-9	few	TRBJ1-2	.	CASSPRQADLYGYTF	TGTGCCAGCAGCCCCCGACAGGCCGATCTCTATGGCTACACCTTC
TRBV19	.	TRBJ1-6	TRBD1	CASSTTGTGSPLHF	TGTGCCAGTAGTACGACAGGGACGGGTTCACCCCTCCACTTT
TRBV5-6	few	TRBJ2-5	TRBD1	CASSPTGVGQETQYF	TGTGCCAGCAGCCCGACAGGGGTGGGCCAAGAGACCCAGTACTTC
TRBV28	few	TRBJ2-5	TRBD2	CASIGLAGVVTQYF	TGTGCCAGCATTGGACTAGCGGGAGTAGTGACCCAGTACTTC
TRBV10-3	.	TRBJ2-7	.	CASRVGSTYEQYF	TGTGCCAGCAGGGTTGGGAGCACCTACGAGCAGTACTTC
TRBV6-5	few	TRBJ1-5	TRBD1	CASSRDRGDQPQHF	TGTGCCAGCAGCCGCGACAGGGGCGATCAGCCCCAGCATTTT
TRBV27	.	TRBJ1-1	.	CAIQKQGGTEAFF	TGTGCCATCCAAAAACAGGGAGGGACTGAAGCTTTCTTT
TRBV5-1	.	TRBJ1-1	.	CASSTMTDMNTEAFF	TGCGCCAGCAGCACCATGACAGACATGAACACTGAAGCTTTCTTT
TRBV18	few	TRBJ2-2	.	CASSPAGDGELFF	TGTGCCAGCTCACCAGCCGGAGACGGGGAGCTGTTTTTT
TRBV27	few	TRBJ1-5	TRBD1	CASSTDRAPNQPQHF	TGTGCCAGCAGTACAGACAGGGCACCCAATCAGCCCCAGCATTTT
TRBV7-8	.	TRBJ2-1	.	CASSLRELLHGEQFF	TGTGCCAGCAGCTTAAGGGAGCTGCTCCATGGTGAGCAGTTCTTC
TRBV28	few	TRBJ2-7	TRBD1	CASSPIPGQGSHEQYF	TGTGCCAGCAGTCCCATCCCGGGACAGGGATCCCACGAGCAGTACTTC
TRBV21-1	.	TRBJ2-7	.	CASSIRTGHVYEQYF	TGTGCCAGCAGCATTAGGACAGGACATGTCTACGAGCAGTACTTC
TRBV27	.	TRBJ2-5	TRBD2	CASARLAGSRETQYF	TGTGCCAGCGCTAGACTAGCGGGAAGCAGGGAGACCCAGTACTTC
TRBV4-2	.	TRBJ2-2	.	CASSQPGELFF	TGTGCCAGCAGCCAACCGGGGGAACTGTTTTTT